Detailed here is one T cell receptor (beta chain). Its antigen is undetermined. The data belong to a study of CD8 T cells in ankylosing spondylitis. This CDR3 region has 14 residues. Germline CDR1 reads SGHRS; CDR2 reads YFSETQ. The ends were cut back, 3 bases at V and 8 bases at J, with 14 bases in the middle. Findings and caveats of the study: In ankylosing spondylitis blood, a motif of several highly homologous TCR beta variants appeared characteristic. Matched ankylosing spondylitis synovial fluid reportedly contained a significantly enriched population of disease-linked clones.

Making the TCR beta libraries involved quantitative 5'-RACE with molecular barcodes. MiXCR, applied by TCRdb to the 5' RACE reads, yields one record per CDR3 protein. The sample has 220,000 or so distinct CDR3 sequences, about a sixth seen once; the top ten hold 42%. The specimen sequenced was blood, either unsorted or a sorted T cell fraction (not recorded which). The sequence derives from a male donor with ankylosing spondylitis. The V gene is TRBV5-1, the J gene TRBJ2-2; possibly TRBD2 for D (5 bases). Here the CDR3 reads CASSWTGEGGELFF. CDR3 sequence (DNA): TGCGCCAGCAGCTGGACTGGAGAAGGTGGGGAGCTGTTTTTT.